This T cell receptor (beta chain) was recovered during a study of Graves' ophthalmopathy and Graves' hyperthyroidism. From RNA, the CDR3 regions of TCR beta chains were amplified and sequenced. First-round RT-PCR employed HTBI primers, with a second-round multiplex PCR after it. TCRdb recomputed calls from the multiplex PCR reads with MiXCR, one row per CDR3 protein. The data show some 520,000 distinct CDR3 sequences, approximately 14% seen once. The CDR3 is made up of 16 amino acids. Germline CDR1 LGHNA, CDR2 YNFKEQ. V lost 1 base and J lost 8; bases outside the gene matches: 8. This clonotype was seen ten or more times.

The chain joins TRBV4-2 to TRBJ1-6, with 7 bases fitting TRBD1. Sample: blood. This sequence was found in a woman in her 30s with Graves' ophthalmopathy. CDR3 sequence: CASSQGTGSLDSPLHF. For the CDR3, the DNA is TGTGCCAGCAGCCAAGGGACAGGCTCGTTGGATTCACCCCTCCACTTT.